This is a list of T cell receptor beta chains from one sample in a study of long-term antiretroviral therapy in people with HIV. TCRdb keeps only in-frame clones here, not all; method: immunoSEQ multiplex PCR. The sample yields roughly 34,000 clones, roughly 94% seen once. The sequencing used unsorted PBMCs, collected 5 to 5.5 years after starting antiretroviral therapy. The receptors were sampled from a woman aged 50 to 60 with HIV. CDR3s include the opening cysteine and the closing phenylalanine or tryptophan. Each record gives: J gene, D gene, V gene, CDR3 length, CDR3 protein. A D gene is named only where the DNA matches it firmly.

>TRBJ2-1|TRBD2|TRBV15|15
CATSSLGLAEHEQFF
>TRBJ2-5|-|TRBV13|16
CASSLYGGRGQETQYF
>TRBJ2-1|TRBD1|TRBV5-4|14
CASSFQGALDEQFF
>TRBJ2-3|TRBD1|TRBV30|14
CAWSLQGRTDTQYF
>TRBJ2-4|-|TRBV7-3|15
CASSSTGVVGSIQYF
>TRBJ1-2|-|TRBV5-1|17
CASSLVRPGALNYGYTF
>TRBJ2-3|-|TRBV6-6|13
CASSYGVSNTQYF
>TRBJ1-1|-|TRBV7-9|14
CASSVRAMNTEAFF
>TRBJ1-5|-|TRBV30|15
CAWSVQGGSNQPQHF
>TRBJ1-1|-|TRBV18|14
CASSSTREETEAFF
>TRBJ1-6|-|TRBV21-1|16
CASSKEAGFNYSPLHF
>TRBJ1-2|-|TRBV30|11
CAWSGGGAMTF
>TRBJ2-5|TRBD2|TRBV19|15
CASTRLAGDQETQYF
>TRBJ1-1|-|TRBV18|14
CASSPGIEYTEAFF
>TRBJ1-5|TRBD1|TRBV18|15
CASSTGTGGNQPQHF
>TRBJ1-2|-|TRBV7-8|14
CASSLEQGVRGYTF
>TRBJ2-1|-|TRBV5-1|12
CASSLVYNEQFF
>TRBJ2-2|-|TRBV5-1|15
CASSLAEANTGELFF
>TRBJ2-1|-|TRBV6-1|15
CASSEDGGPQNEQFF
>TRBJ1-1|-|TRBV5-4|17
CASSSAGGARRNTEAFF
>TRBJ1-1|-|TRBV30|13
CAWSVNRDTEAFF
>TRBJ1-6|-|TRBV5-1|16
CASSLKAGQQNSPLHF
>TRBJ1-1|-|TRBV15|14
CATSPALFGTEAFF
>TRBJ1-1|-|TRBV5-1|16
CASSLSPRGGNTEAFF